The subject of this entry is one TCR beta chain. Libraries were prepared by immunoSEQ multiplex PCR; TCRdb keeps only in-frame clonotypes and omits some of them. The data contain around 37,000 clones, 89% of them singletons. The data were obtained in a study of regulatory and conventional T cells in RAG deficiency. The CDR3 loop spans 13 amino acids. Per the germline V gene, CDR1 is MNHEY and CDR2 is SVGAGI. After removal of 5 bases from V and 4 bases from J, the junction contained 3 bases not matched to a gene. This same sample was also part of a study on regulatory T cells. Per that study: Primers: 52 TRBV forward and 13 TRBJ reverse.

Sequencing used CD8+ T cells sorted from blood. This clonotype was sampled from a human donor in good health. The chain joins TRBV6-5 to TRBJ1-2, with 8 bases lining up with TRBD1. The CDR3 spells CASSRDRGYGYTF. CDR3 nucleotide sequence: TGTGCCAGCAGTCGAGACAGGGGCTATGGCTACACCTTC.